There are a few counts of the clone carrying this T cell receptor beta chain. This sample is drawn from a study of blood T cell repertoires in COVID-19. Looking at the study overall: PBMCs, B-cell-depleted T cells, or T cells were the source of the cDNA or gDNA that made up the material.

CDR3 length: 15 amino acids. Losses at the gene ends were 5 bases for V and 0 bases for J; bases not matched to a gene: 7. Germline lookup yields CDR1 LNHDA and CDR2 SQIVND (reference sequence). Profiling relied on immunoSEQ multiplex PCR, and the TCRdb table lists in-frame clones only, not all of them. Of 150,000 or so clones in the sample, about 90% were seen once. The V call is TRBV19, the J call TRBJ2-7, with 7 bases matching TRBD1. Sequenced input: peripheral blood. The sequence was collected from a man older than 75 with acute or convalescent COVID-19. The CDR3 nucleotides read TGTGCCAGTAGTGTACCGGGACAGTCCTCCTACGAGCAGTACTTC. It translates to CASSVPGQSSYEQYF.